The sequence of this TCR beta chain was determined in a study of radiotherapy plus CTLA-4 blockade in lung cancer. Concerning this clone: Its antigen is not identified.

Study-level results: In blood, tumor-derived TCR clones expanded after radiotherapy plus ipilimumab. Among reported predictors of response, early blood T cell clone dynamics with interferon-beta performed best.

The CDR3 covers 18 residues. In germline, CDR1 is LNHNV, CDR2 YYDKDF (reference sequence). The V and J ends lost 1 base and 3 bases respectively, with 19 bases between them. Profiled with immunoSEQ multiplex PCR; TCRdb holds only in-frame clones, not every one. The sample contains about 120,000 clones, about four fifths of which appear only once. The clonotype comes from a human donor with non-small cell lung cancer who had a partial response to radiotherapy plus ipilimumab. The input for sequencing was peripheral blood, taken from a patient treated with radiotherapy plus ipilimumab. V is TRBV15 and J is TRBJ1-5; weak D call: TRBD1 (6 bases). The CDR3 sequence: CATSRAGFGPGANQPQHF. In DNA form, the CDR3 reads TGTGCCACCAGCAGAGCGGGGTTTGGTCCAGGGGCCAATCAGCCCCAGCATTTT. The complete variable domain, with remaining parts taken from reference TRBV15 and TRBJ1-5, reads DAMVIQNPRYQVTQFGKPVTLSCSQTLNHNVMYWYQQKSSQAPKLLFHYYDKDFNNEADTPDNFQSRRPNTSFCFLDIRSPGLGDTAMYLCATSRAGFGPGANQPQHFGDGTRLSIL.